This T cell receptor beta chain stems from a study of identical twins. Every donor was a healthy Caucasian. This clonotype was seen more than once but under ten times. Its antigen is not known. The ends were cut back, 0 bases at V and 5 bases at J, with 6 bases in the middle. The CDR3 totals 13 residues. Germline V gene data show CDR1 as SGHKS and CDR2 as YYEKEE (reference sequence). TCRdb reprocessed the 5' RACE reads via MiXCR and lists one record per CDR3 protein. Seen here are approximately 410,000 distinct CDR3 sequences, approximately 18% observed once, and the top ten hold approximately 12%. The study, taken as a whole, reports: Zero-insertion findings could be partly confounded by invariant cells (MAIT and iNKT cells). It was cross-sectional statistical analysis, not following the same donors, that the conclusions relied on.

What was sequenced was naive T cells sorted from blood. The clonotype comes from a middle-aged man in good health. The chain links TRBV5-5 to TRBJ2-4; D remains unclear. The CDR3 coding sequence is TGTGCCAGCAGCTTGGTCCGGGAAAACATTCAGTACTTC. It codes for CASSLVRENIQYF. Variable domain in full (rest from reference TRBV5-5 and TRBJ2-4): DAGVTQSPTHLIKTRGQQVTLRCSPISGHKSVSWYQQVLGQGPQFIFQYYEKEERGRGNFPDRFSARQFPNYSSELNVNALLLGDSALYLCASSLVRENIQYFGAGTRLSVL.